This T cell receptor beta chain is drawn from a study of graft-versus-host responses after intestinal transplantation. Assay used: immunoSEQ multiplex PCR; TCRdb lists only in-frame clones, some missing. The top ten clones hold around 0.73% of a sample with roughly 110,000 clones, about nine tenths of them seen once. The CDR3 has 19 amino acids. Germline trimming cut 0 bases from V and 1 base from J; bases unmatched to any gene: 11. Germline values: CDR1 SGHRS, CDR2 YFSETQ. On this clone itself: Its antigen is unknown.

The sequence was collected from a human donor who was the organ donor for an intestinal transplant. Specimen: unstimulated CD4+ T cells sorted from spleen or lymph node cells, collected before transplant. The gene calls are TRBV5-1 and TRBJ1-1, with 11 bases that match TRBD1. CDR3 in DNA: TGCGCCAGCAGCTTGGTAGCGTGGCGGACAGGGGGCGCGAACACTGAAGCTTTCTTT. Amino acid sequence: CASSLVAWRTGGANTEAFF.